This T cell receptor beta chain is from a study of T-cell memory formation after mild COVID-19. The overall study: TCR clusters showed largely donor specificity.

Trimming took 6 bases from V and 1 from J, leaving 15 bases between them. CDR3 length equals 15 residues. Germline lookup yields CDR1 MDHEN and CDR2 SYDVKM. Findings and limits, study-wide: CD4/CD8 balance held among clones contracting day 15 to 85, and later expanders leaned CD4+. SARS-CoV-2 specificity of second-wave clones peaking day 37 was unconfirmed.

This clonotype was seen only a few times. The antigen remains unidentified. Employing constant-segment primers, 5'RACE generated TCR alpha and TCR beta cDNA libraries bearing sample barcodes and UMIs. TCRdb reanalysed the 5' RACE reads using MiXCR and keeps one entry per CDR3 protein. The sample has around 250,000 distinct CDR3 sequences, 8% to 9.5% seen once. The source is a man aged 18 to 30 who had mild COVID-19 (a few samples of this study predate the infection). Cell type and time point are not known. The rearrangement links TRBV28 to TRBJ1-2; perhaps TRBD1 as D (6 bases). The specimen was PBMCs or a T cell subset sorted from them (not recorded which). This chain's CDR3 is CASRFRGTINYGYTF. DNA for the CDR3: TGTGCCAGCAGATTCAGGGGTACTATTAACTATGGCTACACCTTC.